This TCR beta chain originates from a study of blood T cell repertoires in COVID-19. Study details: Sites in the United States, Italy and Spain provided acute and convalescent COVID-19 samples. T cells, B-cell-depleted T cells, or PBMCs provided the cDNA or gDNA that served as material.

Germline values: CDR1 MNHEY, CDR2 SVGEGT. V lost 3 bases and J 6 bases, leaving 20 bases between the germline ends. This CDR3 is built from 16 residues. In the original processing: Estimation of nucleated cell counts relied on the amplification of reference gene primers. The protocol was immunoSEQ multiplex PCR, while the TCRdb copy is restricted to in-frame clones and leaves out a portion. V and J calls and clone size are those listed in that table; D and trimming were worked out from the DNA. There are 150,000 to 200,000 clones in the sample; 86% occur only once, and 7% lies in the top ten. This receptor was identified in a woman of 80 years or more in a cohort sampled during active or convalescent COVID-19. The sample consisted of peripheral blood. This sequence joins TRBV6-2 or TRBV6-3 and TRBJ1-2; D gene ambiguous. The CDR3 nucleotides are TGTGCCAGCAGTTATTCCCTTAGTGGCGGGAGCCATGGCTACACCTTC. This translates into CASSYSLSGGSHGYTF.